This TCR beta chain was identified during a study of early T cells in non-severe SARS-CoV-2 infection. This CDR3 contains 19 residues. Trimming shortened V by 9 bases and J by 0 bases, and 24 bases separated the two germline ends. The TCR library protocol was used to attach unique molecular identifiers. These identifiers were attached to individual cDNA molecules. MiXCR was run by TCRdb on the 5' RACE reads, yielding one entry per CDR3 protein. The repertoire holds tens of thousands of distinct CDR3 sequences, about 6.5% seen once, with less than 25% in the top ten. The rearrangement joins TRBV12-3 or TRBV12-4 to TRBJ2-6; the D gene is possibly TRBD1 (6 bases). This TCR was recovered from an adult who was a healthcare worker with PCR-confirmed SARS-CoV-2 infection or an uninfected control (not recorded which). Specimen: whole blood, collected at baseline. The CDR3 bases are TGTGCCAGTCGAGTCGCGGCCTCAGGGGTGAACTCTGGGGCCAACGTCCTGACTTTC. Protein product: CASRVAASGVNSGANVLTF.